The 29 T cell receptor beta chains below come from one sample, sequenced in a study of shared clonotypes between healthy human individuals. Only in-frame clones appear in the TCRdb table, and some are missing; sequencing was by immunoSEQ multiplex PCR. The sample contains 2 million or so clones, 90% to 95% of which appear only once. The sequenced sample consisted of naive CD4+ T cells sorted from blood. The subset here: CD45RA+ positively selected. These receptors all stem from a man younger than 35 in good health.

The CDR3 DNA reads TGTGCCAGCAGTTTCGGGGGTCTCCTGGTTGGGGGCTACACCTTC. The encoded protein is CASSFGGLLVGGYTF. The chain uses TRBV28 and TRBJ1-2, with D tentatively TRBD1 (5 bases). Germline CDR1 reads MDHEN; CDR2 reads SYDVKM. The CDR3 spans 15 residues. V shed 3 bases and J shed 8 bases, with 19 bases lying between them.

The chain combines TRBV21-1 with TRBJ1-2; TRBD1, the table's D call, lacks a check against the DNA. TRBV21-1 is recorded as a pseudogene. The length of the CDR3 is 15 residues. The CDR3 loop is CASSKLTGGDYGYTF. The CDR3, as DNA: TGTGCCAGCAGCAAACTGACAGGGGGCGACTATGGCTACACCTTC.

CDR3 in DNA: TGCGCCAGCAGCTTGGCCTGGCAGACGAACACTGAAGCTTTCTTT. It specifies CASSLAWQTNTEAFF. The genes are TRBV5-1 and TRBJ1-1; the D is unclear. The V end lost 0 bases, the J end lost 1 base, and 10 bases lay between the germline ends. CDR1 is SGHRS, CDR2 YFSETQ, per germline. This CDR3 has 15 amino acids.

The rearrangement joins TRBV9 to TRBJ2-1, with D perhaps matching TRBD2 (5 bases). Germline V gene sequence: CDR1 SGDLS, CDR2 YYNGEE. Trimming stripped 0 bases from V and 6 bases from J, with 16 bases between. CDR3 length: 16 residues. CDR3 nucleotide sequence: TGTGCCAGCAGCGTAGGGTTTAGCGCCCTCCCCAATGAGCAGTTCTTC. This translates into CASSVGFSALPNEQFF.

The chain is built from TRBV11-2 and TRBJ2-5; weak D call: TRBD2 (6 bases). CDR1 is SGHAT, CDR2 FQNNGV, per germline. The CDR3 runs to 18 residues. V was pared by 4 bases and J by 2 bases, with 23 bases between. In DNA form, the CDR3 reads TGTGCCAGCAGCTCCCTAGGCCCCGGCGGGACGCTGCAAGAGACCCAGTACTTC. The encoded protein is CASSSLGPGGTLQETQYF. The whole variable domain, remainder taken from reference TRBV11-2 and TRBJ2-5, is EAGVAQSPRYKIIEKRQSVAFWCNPISGHATLYWYQQILGQGPKLLIQFQNNGVVDDSQLPKDRFSAERLKGVDSTLKIQPAKLEDSAVYLCASSSLGPGGTLQETQYFGPGTRLLVL.

J is TRBJ2-1 and V is TRBV6-5; 9 positions agree with TRBD1. There are 14 residues in the CDR3. The V and J ends lost 5 bases and 2 bases, in that order; junction bases with no gene match: 1. The germline V gene encodes CDR1 MNHEY and CDR2 SVGAGI. The CDR3 DNA reads TGTGCCAGCAGTCGGGACAGGGCCTACAATGAGCAGTTCTTC. Amino acid sequence: CASSRDRAYNEQFF.

V usage is TRBV5-5 and J usage is TRBJ2-7, with 9 positions matching TRBD1. The CDR3 has 13 residues. The junction had 1 base not matched to a gene; V was cut back by 0 bases and J by 6 bases. Germline CDR1 reads SGHKS; CDR2 reads YYEKEE (reference sequence). CDR3 sequence: CASSLAGQGEQYF. CDR3 coding DNA: TGTGCCAGCAGCTTGGCGGGACAGGGCGAGCAGTACTTC. The full variable domain, completed using reference TRBV5-5 and TRBJ2-7, is DAGVTQSPTHLIKTRGQQVTLRCSPISGHKSVSWYQQVLGQGPQFIFQYYEKEERGRGNFPDRFSARQFPNYSSELNVNALLLGDSALYLCASSLAGQGEQYFGPGTRLTVT.

This chain uses TRBV5-4 with TRBJ2-5; 10 nucleotides line up with TRBD2. CDR1 and CDR2 from the germline V gene are SGHNT and YYREEE (reference sequence). Germline trimming cut 1 base from V and 4 bases from J; bases unmatched to any gene: 4. The CDR3 is 15 amino acids. The CDR3 loop reads CASSLKAGGGETQYF. The CDR3 region has the DNA TGTGCCAGCAGCTTGAAAGCGGGAGGGGGAGAGACCCAGTACTTC.

Regarding this clone: This specimen includes other DNA sequences encoding the same CDR3. The chain couples TRBV18 to TRBJ1-5; 10 bases line up with TRBD1. V was pared by 3 bases and J by 5 bases, with 1 base of the junction left unmatched. CDR1 KGHSH and CDR2 LQKENI come from the germline V gene. This CDR3 has 14 residues. CDR3 coding DNA: TGTGCCAGCTCACCGGGGACAGGGGATCAGCCCCAGCATTTT. It yields the protein CASSPGTGDQPQHF.

V usage is TRBV30 and J usage is TRBJ2-2, with D uncertain. Germline CDR1 GTSNPN, CDR2 SVGIG (reference sequence). V lost 0 bases to trimming and J lost 6 bases, with 8 bases between them. The CDR3 has 13 amino acids. This chain's CDR3 is CAWSVGYPGELFF. The CDR3 DNA reads TGTGCCTGGAGTGTAGGGTACCCCGGGGAGCTGTTTTTT.

Details on this clone: The sample has other DNA sequences that encode this CDR3 too. CDR3 sequence: CASSFRGGNQPQHF. Written as DNA, the CDR3 is TGTGCCAGCAGCTTCAGAGGGGGCAATCAGCCCCAGCATTTT. The genes are TRBV5-6 and TRBJ1-5; D possibly corresponds to TRBD1 (5 bases). CDR1 SGHDT and CDR2 YYEEEE come from the germline V gene. The V gene lost 2 bases and the J gene lost 2 bases, with 8 bases spanning the gap. The CDR3 has 14 amino acids. The variable domain in full, with the rest retrieved from reference TRBV5-6 and TRBJ1-5, is DAGVTQSPTHLIKTRGQQVTLRCSPKSGHDTVSWYQQALGQGPQFIFQYYEEEERQRGNFPDRFSGHQFPNYSSELNVNALLLGDSALYLCASSFRGGNQPQHFGDGTRLSIL.

V gene TRBV13 combines with J gene TRBJ1-3, with D possibly matching TRBD1 (6 bases). Germline V gene data show CDR1 as PRHDT and CDR2 as FYEKMQ (reference sequence). V was pared by 3 bases and J by 2 bases, with 11 bases between. The CDR3 contains 15 residues. For the CDR3, the DNA is TGTGCCAGCAGCTTGTCAGGGGTAACTGGAAACACCATATATTTT. It yields the protein CASSLSGVTGNTIYF. Full variable domain (remainder filled in from reference TRBV13 and TRBJ1-3): AAGVIQSPRHLIKEKRETATLKCYPIPRHDTVYWYQQGPGQDPQFLISFYEKMQSDKGSIPDRFSAQQFSDYHSELNMSSLELGDSALYFCASSLSGVTGNTIYFGEGSWLTVV.

This sequence joins TRBV2 and TRBJ2-7; D gene uncertain. V was shortened by 4 bases and J by 1 base, with 11 bases between the two germline ends. CDR1 is SNHLY, CDR2 FYNNEI, per germline. The CDR3 totals 14 residues. The CDR3 coding sequence is TGTGCCAGCAGTGTAGAAATGGGGTCCTACGAGCAGTACTTC. Its translation is CASSVEMGSYEQYF. The variable domain in full, with the rest retrieved from reference TRBV2 and TRBJ2-7, is EPEVTQTPSHQVTQMGQEVILRCVPISNHLYFYWYRQILGQKVEFLVSFYNNEISEKSEIFDDQFSVERPDGSNFTLKIRSTKLEDSAMYFCASSVEMGSYEQYFGPGTRLTVT.

V usage is TRBV6-5 and J usage is TRBJ1-2; 7 bases are shared with TRBD1. The CDR3 runs to 15 residues. With 5 bases clipped from V and 0 bases from J, the junction kept 6 bases outside the gene matches. CDR1 is MNHEY and CDR2 is SVGAGI in the germline V gene. The CDR3 protein is CASSTGQVANYGYTF. The CDR3 nucleotides are TGTGCCAGCAGTACTGGACAGGTAGCTAACTATGGCTACACCTTC.

This sequence joins TRBV28 and TRBJ2-2; D possibly corresponds to TRBD1 (5 bases). V lost 6 bases and J lost 6, with 17 bases in between. Germline V CDR1 and CDR2: MDHEN, SYDVKM. This CDR3 has 15 residues. The CDR3 DNA sequence: TGTGCCAGCAGAGGAGAAGGGGTGGGATCCGGGGAGCTGTTTTTT. Protein sequence: CASRGEGVGSGELFF.

J is TRBJ2-1 and V is TRBV6-6; D is perhaps TRBD1 or TRBD2 (5 bases each). The CDR3 loop spans 15 amino acids. Germline loops: CDR1 MNHNY, CDR2 SVGAGI (reference sequence). Trimming took 5 bases from V and 5 from J, leaving 16 bases between them. The CDR3 DNA is TGTGCCAGCAGTCATAAAAGGGGAGCCAACAATGAGCAGTTCTTC. Translation: CASSHKRGANNEQFF.

The table lists this clone with a count of one. This sequence joins TRBV11-2 and TRBJ1-1; D possibly corresponds to TRBD1 (5 bases). V was trimmed by 0 bases and J by 5 bases, leaving 13 bases between them. Germline V gene lookup returns CDR1 SGHAT and CDR2 FQNNGV. The CDR3 runs to 15 residues. CDR3 DNA sequence: TGTGCCAGCAGCTTAGAGGGGCTGCCGAAAACTGAAGCTTTCTTT. Its protein is CASSLEGLPKTEAFF.

The chain recombines TRBV6-6 with TRBJ1-6; no clear D gene. The CDR3 covers 14 residues. The germline V gene encodes CDR1 MNHNY and CDR2 SVGAGI (reference sequence). Deletions cut 2 bases from V and 7 bases from J, with 9 bases between. The CDR3 protein is CASSYSEGNSPLHF. The CDR3 DNA reads TGTGCCAGCAGTTACAGTGAAGGAAATTCACCCCTCCACTTT.

Here the CDR3 reads CASSTGATNEKLFF. The CDR3, as DNA: TGTGCCAGCAGCACCGGGGCAACTAATGAAAAACTGTTTTTT. The chain recombines TRBV5-4 with TRBJ1-4; the D is unclear. Trimming left V 4 bases short and J 0 bases short, with 7 bases between. The CDR3 runs 14 residues. Germline assignment: CDR1 SGHNT and CDR2 YYREEE (reference sequence).

The chain carries TRBV2 and TRBJ1-1; D unclear. The CDR3 sequence is 14 residues long. With 1 base removed from V and 0 bases from J, the gap between germline ends came to 6 bases. Per germline, CDR1 SNHLY and CDR2 FYNNEI. For the CDR3, the DNA is TGTGCCAGCAGTGAAGTCAGTTTGAACACTGAAGCTTTCTTT. This sequence encodes CASSEVSLNTEAFF.

The CDR3 loop is CASTFAGEGNQPQHF. The CDR3 DNA follows: TGTGCCAGTACCTTCGCGGGGGAGGGCAATCAGCCCCAGCATTTT. This chain joins TRBV19 and TRBJ1-5; maybe TRBD1 (5 bases). The V end lost 7 bases, the J end lost 2 bases, and 15 bases lay between the germline ends. The CDR3 extends over 15 amino acids. Per the germline V gene, CDR1 is LNHDA and CDR2 is SQIVND (reference sequence).

The V call is TRBV28, the J call TRBJ1-6; 8 bases map to TRBD1. The germline CDR1 and CDR2 sequences are MDHEN and SYDVKM. This CDR3 contains 15 residues. V trimming: 6 bases; J trimming: 5 bases; junction bases outside the gene matches: 6. CDR3 protein: CASRSQGANNSPLHF. The CDR3, as DNA: TGTGCCAGCAGATCGCAGGGGGCGAATAATTCACCCCTCCACTTT.

This clone has only a few counts. J is TRBJ1-2 and V is TRBV21-1. TRBV21-1 is a known pseudogene. The CDR3 runs 14 residues. The CDR3 sequence: CASSSRLANYGYTF. Here the CDR3 DNA reads TGTGCCAGCAGCTCACGACTGGCTAACTATGGCTACACCTTC.

This chain links TRBV9 with TRBJ1-3; D remains ambiguous. V was cut by 3 bases and J by 5 bases, with 12 bases left in between. This CDR3 has 14 amino acids. From germline, CDR1 is SGDLS and CDR2 YYNGEE. CDR3 bases: TGTGCCAGCAGCGCCGAGGCCACCAGAAACACCATATATTTT. Amino acid sequence: CASSAEATRNTIYF. The full variable domain, rest sourced from reference TRBV9 and TRBJ1-3, is DSGVTQTPKHLITATGQRVTLRCSPRSGDLSVYWYQQSLDQGLQFLIQYYNGEERAKGNILERFSAQQFPDLHSELNLSSLELGDSALYFCASSAEATRNTIYFGEGSWLTVV.

The V gene is TRBV7-2, the J gene TRBJ2-1; no firm D call. The germline V and J ends were trimmed by 1 base and 6 bases, with 13 bases remaining between them. The CDR3 has 15 amino acids. CDR1 SGHTA and CDR2 FQGNSA come from the germline V gene. The CDR3 coding sequence is TGTGCCAGCAGCTTAGGGTTTCTTTGGGTCAATGAGCAGTTCTTC. It translates to CASSLGFLWVNEQFF.

The chain combines TRBV7-9 with TRBJ2-7; D not resolved. Germline V gene lookup returns CDR1 SEHNR and CDR2 FQNEAQ (reference sequence). The CDR3 runs 13 residues. Deletions cut 2 bases from V and 2 bases from J, with 7 bases between. The CDR3 DNA sequence: TGTGCCAGCAGCTTAAGTCAGGCCTACGAGCAGTACTTC. This codes for CASSLSQAYEQYF.

The J gene is TRBJ1-2, the V gene TRBV25-1; D unclear. The V and J ends lost 0 bases and 8 bases respectively, with 16 bases between them. Germline V gene lookup returns CDR1 MGHDK and CDR2 SYGVNS. The CDR3 spans 15 residues. The CDR3 DNA reads TGTGCCAGCAGTGAATATACTAGGCCCGGAGGGGGCTACACCTTC. Amino acid sequence: CASSEYTRPGGGYTF.

The chain uses TRBV28 and TRBJ1-1; D is unclear. CDR3 size: 13 residues. The ends were cut back, 7 bases at V and 8 bases at J, with 17 bases in the middle. Germline loops: CDR1 MDHEN, CDR2 SYDVKM. The CDR3 nucleotides read TGTGCCAGCAATGGTCCTCGGGTCCTGGAAGCTTTCTTT. This gives the protein CASNGPRVLEAFF.

The genes are TRBV5-6 and TRBJ2-3, with TRBD1 identical over 11 bases. After removal of 4 bases from V and 6 bases from J, the junction contained 4 bases not matched to a gene. CDR1 is SGHDT, CDR2 YYEEEE, per germline. CDR3 length: 14 amino acids. The CDR3 DNA is TGTGCCAGCAGCCGGACAGGGGGCGAGGATACGCAGTATTTT. Residues: CASSRTGGEDTQYF.